The present TCR beta chain was sequenced within a study of shared clonotypes between healthy human individuals. Only in-frame clones appear in the TCRdb table, and some are missing; sequencing was by immunoSEQ multiplex PCR. The repertoire has more than 550,000 clones, less than 95% of them found once; the top ten carry less than 40%. CD8 memory merged CD45RO+ cells and CCR7-negative CD45RA+ TemRA cells into one population. The clonotype originates from a man younger than 30 in good health. Some clones in this sample may be carry-over from other donors' samples. Material: memory CD8+ T cells from PBMCs. The sample's subset: CD45RO+ cells pooled with CCR7-negative TemRA cells.

The CDR3 reads CASSDRVDEKLFF. The CDR3 nucleotides read TGTGCCAGCAGCGACAGGGTCGATGAAAAACTGTTTTTT. The chain carries TRBV2 and TRBJ1-4; 7 bases map to TRBD1. The CDR3 loop spans 13 amino acids. V was pared by 6 bases and J by 6 bases, with 4 bases of the junction left unmatched. Germline V gene sequence: CDR1 SNHLY, CDR2 FYNNEI.